Presented here are 23 T cell receptor beta chains from one specimen sequenced in a study of blood T cell repertoires in COVID-19. Assay used: immunoSEQ multiplex PCR; TCRdb lists only in-frame clones, some missing. The sample yields approximately 160,000 clones, 80% to 90% seen once. What was sequenced was PBMCs or T cells enriched from blood (not recorded which). The receptors come from a woman aged 45-65 years who had recovered from COVID-19.

V gene TRBV5-4 combines with J gene TRBJ2-5, with a tentative D call TRBD2 (7 bases). Germline V lookup: CDR1 SGHNT, CDR2 YYREEE (reference sequence). V gave up 0 bases and J gave up 4 bases, with 10 bases separating them. The CDR3 loop spans 14 amino acids. The CDR3 DNA reads as TGTGCCAGCAGCTTGGCAAGGGGGGGAGAGACCCAGTACTTC. This codes for CASSLARGGETQYF.

The chain employs TRBV27 and TRBJ1-6; D is possibly TRBD1 (5 bases). Germline V gives CDR1 MNHEY, CDR2 SMNVEV (reference sequence). The V and J ends lost 3 bases and 8 bases respectively, with 11 bases between them. This CDR3 has 14 residues. CDR3 amino acids: CASSFRDGHSPLHF. The CDR3 DNA reads TGTGCCAGCAGTTTCAGGGATGGTCATTCACCCCTCCACTTT.

The V call is TRBV14, the J call TRBJ1-6, with 7 bases aligning to TRBD1. The CDR3 is 14 amino acids. Germline values: CDR1 SGHDN, CDR2 FVKESK. V shed 4 bases, J shed 7 bases, and the junction held 4 bases outside the gene matches. In DNA, the CDR3 is TGTGCCAGCAGCCCGACAGGGCCCAATTCACCCCTCCACTTT. It codes for CASSPTGPNSPLHF.

The chain couples TRBV19 to TRBJ2-5; D remains unclear. The CDR3 has 14 amino acids. Germline loops: CDR1 LNHDA, CDR2 SQIVND (reference sequence). The V gene lost 6 bases and the J gene lost 5 bases, with 16 bases spanning the gap. CDR3 sequence (DNA): TGTGCCAGTAGCGATCCGACTCCCCCGGAGACCCAGTACTTC. Translating it yields CASSDPTPPETQYF.

The chain employs TRBV19 and TRBJ2-7; 14 bases agree with TRBD2. The germline V gene encodes CDR1 LNHDA and CDR2 SQIVND (reference sequence). The V segment lost 5 bases and the J segment 4 bases; nucleotides outside the gene matches: 10. The CDR3 extends over 17 amino acids. The CDR3 loop is CASSPQGLAGVIYEQYF. In nucleotides, the CDR3 is TGTGCCAGTAGTCCCCAGGGACTAGCGGGGGTAATTTACGAGCAGTACTTC.

V is TRBV5-1 and J is TRBJ2-7, with D perhaps matching TRBD2 (6 bases). Looked up from germline, CDR1 is SGHRS and CDR2 is YFSETQ. The CDR3 contains 14 residues. Trimming took off 0 bases at V and 6 bases at J, with 13 bases between the two ends. The CDR3 bases are TGCGCCAGCAGCTTGGAAGGACTAAGCACCGAGCAGTACTTC. It specifies CASSLEGLSTEQYF.

V and J are TRBV7-3 and TRBJ2-7; the match to TRBD2 covers 7 bases. CDR3 size: 15 residues. Germline CDR1 is SGHTA and CDR2 is FQGTGA. J gave up 6 bases and V 3 bases, and 11 bases lay outside the gene matches. The DNA of the CDR3 is TGTGCCAGCAGCTTCGGACCTAGCGGATCACGCGAGCAGTACTTC. This translates into CASSFGPSGSREQYF.

The chain is built from TRBV18 and TRBJ1-1; 9 bases are shared with TRBD1. The V segment lost 4 bases and the J segment 4 bases; nucleotides outside the gene matches: 7. The CDR3 sequence is 15 residues long. The germline gives CDR1 KGHSH, CDR2 LQKENI. The CDR3 region has the DNA TGTGCCAGCTCACGCCGGGACAGGGTAGGCACTGAAGCTTTCTTT. Encoded protein: CASSRRDRVGTEAFF.

As regards this clone: Different DNA sequences within this sample yield the same CDR3. The V call is TRBV7-2, the J call TRBJ2-7, with a weak D call TRBD1 (5 bases). The germline gives CDR1 SGHTA, CDR2 FQGNSA. V shed 5 bases and J shed 3 bases, with 11 bases lying between them. The CDR3 runs to 13 residues. The CDR3 is CASSLGAGYEQYF. The CDR3 nucleotides read TGTGCCAGCAGCCTAGGGGCCGGCTACGAGCAGTACTTC.

Only one count was recorded for this clone. This rearrangement joins TRBV7-3 to TRBJ2-2, with 7 bases aligning to TRBD2. The V gene end was trimmed by 0 bases and the J gene end by 7 bases; junction bases not matched to a gene: 5. CDR1 and CDR2 (germline): SGHTA, FQGTGA. CDR3 length: 15 amino acids. The CDR3 bases are TGTGCCAGCAGCTTAACGGCGGGGGTGGACGGGGAGCTGTTTTTT. Its protein product is CASSLTAGVDGELFF.

The CDR3: CASGSGRDGGELFF. CDR3 in DNA: TGTGCCAGCGGCTCAGGGAGGGACGGCGGGGAGCTGTTTTTT. The rearrangement joins TRBV2 to TRBJ2-2, with 7 bases matching TRBD2. V lost 8 bases and J lost 7; bases outside the gene matches: 10. The germline V gene encodes CDR1 SNHLY and CDR2 FYNNEI. The CDR3 length is 14 residues. Complete variable domain (other parts from reference TRBV2 and TRBJ2-2): EPEVTQTPSHQVTQMGQEVILRCVPISNHLYFYWYRQILGQKVEFLVSFYNNEISEKSEIFDDQFSVERPDGSNFTLKIRSTKLEDSAMYFCASGSGRDGGELFFGEGSRLTVL.

There are a few counts of this clone. The chain joins TRBV18 to TRBJ1-5; 9 bases agree with TRBD1. Trimming cost V 3 bases and J 4 bases; bases outside gene matches: 7. Germline V gene data show CDR1 as KGHSH and CDR2 as LQKENI. The CDR3 length is 16 residues. The CDR3 DNA follows: TGTGCCAGCTCACCGGCCGGGACAGGGACGAATCAGCCCCAGCATTTT. Amino acids: CASSPAGTGTNQPQHF. The whole variable domain, filled in from reference TRBV18 and TRBJ1-5, reads NAGVMQNPRHLVRRRGQEARLRCSPMKGHSHVYWYRQLPEEGLKFMVYLQKENIIDESGMPKERFSAEFPKEGPSILRIQQVVRGDSAAYFCASSPAGTGTNQPQHFGDGTRLSIL.

The chain joins TRBV5-1 to TRBJ2-3; perhaps TRBD2 as D (7 bases). CDR3 length: 16 residues. The V gene's germline CDR1 is SGHRS and CDR2 YFSETQ. V dropped 4 bases and J dropped 2 bases, with 17 bases sitting between them. The CDR3 DNA reads as TGCGCCAGCAGCCCGGGGGGCAGGACAATCACAGATACGCAGTATTTT. This encodes CASSPGGRTITDTQYF.

The J gene is TRBJ1-2, the V gene TRBV11-3; D is ambiguous. V shed 1 base and J shed 5 bases, with 17 bases lying between them. The CDR3 spans 16 residues. Germline V gene sequence: CDR1 SGHNT, CDR2 YENEEA. The CDR3 region is CASSLGFSGGGYGYTF. Written as DNA, the CDR3 is TGTGCCAGCAGCTTAGGTTTTTCAGGCGGCGGGTATGGCTACACCTTC.

This rearrangement joins TRBV4-1 to TRBJ2-1; the D is unclear. V lost 0 bases to trimming and J lost 3 bases, with 15 bases between them. The CDR3 is 17 amino acids. Germline V gene data show CDR1 as MGHRA and CDR2 as YSYEKL. CDR3 sequence reads: CASSQEAGLTLYNEQFF. CDR3 sequence (DNA): TGCGCCAGCAGCCAAGAGGCTGGGCTGACACTCTACAATGAGCAGTTCTTC.

This clone was seen only a few times. This chain uses TRBV28 with TRBJ2-7; D gene ambiguous. The germline V and J ends were trimmed by 3 bases and 1 base, with 10 bases remaining between them. Germline CDR1 MDHEN, CDR2 SYDVKM. The CDR3 is 14 amino acids. The CDR3 nucleotides read TGTGCCAGCAGTTTCCAATTCCTATCCTACGAGCAGTACTTC. Its protein is CASSFQFLSYEQYF.

This chain uses TRBV2 with TRBJ2-7; weak D call: TRBD2 (6 bases). The V end was cut by 7 bases, the J end by 3 bases, with 7 bases between. The germline CDR1 and CDR2 sequences are SNHLY and FYNNEI. This CDR3 has 11 residues. CDR3 amino acids: CASTGGYEQYF. The CDR3 region has the DNA TGTGCCAGCACCGGGGGCTACGAGCAGTACTTC. Combining the CDR3 with reference TRBV2 and TRBJ2-7 gives the whole variable domain EPEVTQTPSHQVTQMGQEVILRCVPISNHLYFYWYRQILGQKVEFLVSFYNNEISEKSEIFDDQFSVERPDGSNFTLKIRSTKLEDSAMYFCASTGGYEQYFGPGTRLTVT.

The V and J genes are TRBV7-2 and TRBJ2-1; D is possibly TRBD1 (5 bases). The CDR3 is 15 amino acids. The ends were cut back, 0 bases at V and 4 bases at J, with 10 bases in the middle. CDR1 is SGHTA and CDR2 is FQGNSA in the germline V gene. CDR3 sequence: CASSLARTKYNEQFF. CDR3 sequence (DNA): TGTGCCAGCAGCTTAGCGCGGACAAAGTACAATGAGCAGTTCTTC.

In regard to this clone: Other nucleotide sequences in the sample specify the same CDR3. The rearrangement joins TRBV19 to TRBJ1-2; maybe TRBD1 (5 bases). CDR3 length: 13 residues. Deletions cut 3 bases from V and 3 bases from J, with 8 bases between. Germline V gives CDR1 LNHDA, CDR2 SQIVND (reference sequence). CDR3 sequence: CASSITGHYGYTF. CDR3 sequence (DNA): TGTGCCAGTAGTATCACAGGACACTATGGCTACACCTTC.

The CDR3, as DNA: TGTGCCAGCAGCTCTGGCCGGGGGACGACCCAGTACTTC. Translated, it gives CASSSGRGTTQYF. The chain carries TRBV6-5 and TRBJ2-5, with D possibly matching TRBD2 (6 bases). Germline CDR1 and CDR2: MNHEY and SVGAGI. Trimming removed 6 bases from V and 7 bases from J, with 15 bases in between. This CDR3 contains 13 residues.

The rearrangement uses TRBV7-2 and TRBJ1-4; possible D gene TRBD1, 6 bases. The CDR3 is 15 residues long. V dropped 5 bases and J dropped 3 bases, with 13 bases sitting between them. CDR1 and CDR2 (germline): SGHTA, FQGNSA. The CDR3 protein is CASSSQGRSNEKLFF. For the CDR3, the DNA is TGTGCCAGCAGCAGCCAGGGGCGGTCTAATGAAAAACTGTTTTTT.

The V call is TRBV5-8, the J call TRBJ2-3; possible D gene TRBD2, 5 bases. In germline, CDR1 is SGHTS, CDR2 YDEGEE. The CDR3 is made up of 15 amino acids. Trimming pared 1 base from V and 7 bases from J, leaving 16 bases between. The CDR3 sequence is CASSLLAVGGNTQYF. CDR3 DNA: TGTGCCAGCAGCTTGTTGGCAGTTGGAGGAAATACGCAGTATTTT. Full variable domain (remainder filled in from reference TRBV5-8 and TRBJ2-3): EAGVTQSPTHLIKTRGQQATLRCSPISGHTSVYWYQQALGLGLQFLLWYDEGEERNRGNFPPRFSGRQFPNYSSELNVNALELEDSALYLCASSLLAVGGNTQYFGPGTRLTVL.

This clone was counted between two and nine times. V gene TRBV5-4 combines with J gene TRBJ2-3, with 9 bases matching TRBD2. V was clipped by 3 bases and J by 1 base; unmatched bases: 3. This CDR3 contains 15 residues. Germline V gene sequence: CDR1 SGHNT, CDR2 YYREEE (reference sequence). CDR3 sequence reads: CASSYWTSGTDTQYF. CDR3 sequence (DNA): TGTGCCAGCAGCTATTGGACTAGCGGCACAGATACGCAGTATTTT. Supplemented by reference TRBV5-4 and TRBJ2-3, the full variable domain reads ETGVTQSPTHLIKTRGQQVTLRCSSQSGHNTVSWYQQALGQGPQFIFQYYREEENGRGNFPPRFSGLQFPNYSSELNVNALELDDSALYLCASSYWTSGTDTQYFGPGTRLTVL.